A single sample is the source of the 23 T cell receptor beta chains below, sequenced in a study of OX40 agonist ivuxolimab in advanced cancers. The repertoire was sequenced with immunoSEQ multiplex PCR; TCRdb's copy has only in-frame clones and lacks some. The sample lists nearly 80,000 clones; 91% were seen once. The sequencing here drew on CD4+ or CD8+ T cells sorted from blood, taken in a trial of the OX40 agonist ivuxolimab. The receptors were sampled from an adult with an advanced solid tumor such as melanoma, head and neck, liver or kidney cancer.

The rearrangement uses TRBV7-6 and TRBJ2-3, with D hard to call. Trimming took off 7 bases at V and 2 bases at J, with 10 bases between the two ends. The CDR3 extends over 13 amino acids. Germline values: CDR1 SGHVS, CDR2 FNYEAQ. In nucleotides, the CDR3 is TGTGCCAGCATCGCGGCTAACACAGATACGCAGTATTTT. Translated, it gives CASIAANTDTQYF.

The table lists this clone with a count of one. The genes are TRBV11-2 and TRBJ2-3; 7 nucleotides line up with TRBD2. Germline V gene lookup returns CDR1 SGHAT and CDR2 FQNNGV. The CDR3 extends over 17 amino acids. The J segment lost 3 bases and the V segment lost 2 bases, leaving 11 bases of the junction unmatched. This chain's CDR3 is CASSLLGGRAWTDTQYF. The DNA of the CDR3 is TGTGCCAGCAGCTTACTGGGGGGGAGGGCCTGGACAGATACGCAGTATTTT.

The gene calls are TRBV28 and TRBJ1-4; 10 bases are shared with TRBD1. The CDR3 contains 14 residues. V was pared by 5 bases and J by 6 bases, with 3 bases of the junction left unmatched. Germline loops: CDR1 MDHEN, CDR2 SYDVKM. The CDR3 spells CASSPTGGDEKLFF. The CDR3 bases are TGTGCCAGCAGTCCGACAGGGGGCGATGAAAAACTGTTTTTT.

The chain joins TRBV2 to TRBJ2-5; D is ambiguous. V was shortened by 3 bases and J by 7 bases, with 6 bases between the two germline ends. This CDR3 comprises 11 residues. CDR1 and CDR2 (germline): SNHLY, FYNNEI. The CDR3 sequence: CASSDPGTQYF. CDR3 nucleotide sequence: TGTGCCAGCAGTGACCCCGGGACCCAGTACTTC.

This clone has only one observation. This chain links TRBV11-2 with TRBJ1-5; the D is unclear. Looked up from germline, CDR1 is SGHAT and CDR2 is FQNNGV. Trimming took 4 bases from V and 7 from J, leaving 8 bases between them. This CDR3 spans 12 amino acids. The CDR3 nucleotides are TGTGCCAGCAGCTCTCTGGGGCAGCCCCAGCATTTT. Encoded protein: CASSSLGQPQHF. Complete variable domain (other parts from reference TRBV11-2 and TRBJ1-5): EAGVAQSPRYKIIEKRQSVAFWCNPISGHATLYWYQQILGQGPKLLIQFQNNGVVDDSQLPKDRFSAERLKGVDSTLKIQPAKLEDSAVYLCASSSLGQPQHFGDGTRLSIL.

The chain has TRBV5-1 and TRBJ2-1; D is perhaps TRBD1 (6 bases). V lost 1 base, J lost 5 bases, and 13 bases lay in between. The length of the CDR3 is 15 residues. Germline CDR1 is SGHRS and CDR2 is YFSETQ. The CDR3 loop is CASSLKGQSNNEQFF. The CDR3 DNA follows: TGCGCCAGCAGCTTGAAAGGACAGTCCAACAATGAGCAGTTCTTC.

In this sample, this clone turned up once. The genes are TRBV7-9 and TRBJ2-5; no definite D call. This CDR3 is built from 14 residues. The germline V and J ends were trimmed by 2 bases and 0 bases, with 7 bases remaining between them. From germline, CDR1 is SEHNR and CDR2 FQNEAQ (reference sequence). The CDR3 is CASSLSVYQETQYF. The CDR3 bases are TGTGCCAGCAGCTTATCGGTGTACCAAGAGACCCAGTACTTC.

The CDR3 DNA is TGTGCCAGTAGCCGCCAGGTTACCTACGAGCAGTACTTC. Translation gives CASSRQVTYEQYF. The chain combines TRBV19 with TRBJ2-7; D uncertain. There are 13 residues in the CDR3. V lost 6 bases and J 2 bases, leaving 11 bases between the germline ends. CDR1 and CDR2 from the germline V gene are LNHDA and SQIVND (reference sequence). Looking up the rest from reference TRBV19 and TRBJ2-7 gives the full variable domain: DGGITQSPKYLFRKEGQNVTLSCEQNLNHDAMYWYRQDPGQGLRLIYYSQIVNDFQKGDIAEGYSVSREKKESFPLTVTSAQKNPTAFYLCASSRQVTYEQYFGPGTRLTVT.

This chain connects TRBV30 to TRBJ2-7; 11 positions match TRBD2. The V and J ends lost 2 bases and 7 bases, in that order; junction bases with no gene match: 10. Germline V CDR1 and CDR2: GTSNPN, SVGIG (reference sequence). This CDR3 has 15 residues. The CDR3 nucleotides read TGTGCCTGGAGTCCCCTACTAGCGGGAGCGGGAGAGCAGTACTTC. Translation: CAWSPLLAGAGEQYF.

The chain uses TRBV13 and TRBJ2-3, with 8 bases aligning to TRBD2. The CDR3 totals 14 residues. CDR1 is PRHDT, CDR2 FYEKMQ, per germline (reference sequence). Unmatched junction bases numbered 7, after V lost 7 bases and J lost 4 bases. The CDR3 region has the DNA TGTGCCAGCAATCCCCGGACTAGCCCAGATACGCAGTATTTT. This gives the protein CASNPRTSPDTQYF.

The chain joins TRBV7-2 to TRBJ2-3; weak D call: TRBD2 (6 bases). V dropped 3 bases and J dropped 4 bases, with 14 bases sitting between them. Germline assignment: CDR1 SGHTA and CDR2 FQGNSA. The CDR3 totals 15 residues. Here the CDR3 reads CASSFPTSSPDTQYF. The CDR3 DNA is TGTGCCAGCAGCTTCCCTACTAGCTCCCCAGATACGCAGTATTTT.

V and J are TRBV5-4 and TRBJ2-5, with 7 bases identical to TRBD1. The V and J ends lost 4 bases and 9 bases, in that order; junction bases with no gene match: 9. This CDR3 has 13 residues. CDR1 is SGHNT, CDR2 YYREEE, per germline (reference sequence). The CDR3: CASSEGQKGAQYF. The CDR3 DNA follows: TGTGCCAGCAGCGAGGGACAGAAGGGAGCCCAGTACTTC.

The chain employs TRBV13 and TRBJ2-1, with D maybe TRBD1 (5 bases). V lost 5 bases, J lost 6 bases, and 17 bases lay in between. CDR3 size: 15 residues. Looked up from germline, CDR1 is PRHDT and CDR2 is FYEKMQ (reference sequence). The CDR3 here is CASSPRQFWGNEQFF. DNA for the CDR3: TGTGCCAGCAGCCCAAGACAGTTTTGGGGCAATGAGCAGTTCTTC. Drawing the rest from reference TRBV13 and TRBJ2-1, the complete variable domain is AAGVIQSPRHLIKEKRETATLKCYPIPRHDTVYWYQQGPGQDPQFLISFYEKMQSDKGSIPDRFSAQQFSDYHSELNMSSLELGDSALYFCASSPRQFWGNEQFFGPGTRLTVL.

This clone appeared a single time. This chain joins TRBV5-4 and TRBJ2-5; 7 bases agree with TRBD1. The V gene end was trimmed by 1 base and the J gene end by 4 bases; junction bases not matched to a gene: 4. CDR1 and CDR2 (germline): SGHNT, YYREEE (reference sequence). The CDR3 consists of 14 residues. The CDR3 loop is CASSLRDRAETQYF. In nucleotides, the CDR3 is TGTGCCAGCAGCTTGCGCGACAGGGCAGAGACCCAGTACTTC. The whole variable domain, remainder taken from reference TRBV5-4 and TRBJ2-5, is ETGVTQSPTHLIKTRGQQVTLRCSSQSGHNTVSWYQQALGQGPQFIFQYYREEENGRGNFPPRFSGLQFPNYSSELNVNALELDDSALYLCASSLRDRAETQYFGPGTRLLVL.

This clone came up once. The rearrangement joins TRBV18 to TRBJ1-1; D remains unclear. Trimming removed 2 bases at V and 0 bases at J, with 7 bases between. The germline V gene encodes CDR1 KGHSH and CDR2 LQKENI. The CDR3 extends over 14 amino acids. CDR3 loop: CASSPSRVNTEAFF. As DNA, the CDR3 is TGTGCCAGCTCACCATCCCGGGTGAACACTGAAGCTTTCTTT.

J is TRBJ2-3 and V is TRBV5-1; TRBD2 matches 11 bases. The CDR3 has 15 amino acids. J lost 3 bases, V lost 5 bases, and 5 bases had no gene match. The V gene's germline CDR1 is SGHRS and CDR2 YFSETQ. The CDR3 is CASRLAGVETDTQYF. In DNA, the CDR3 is TGCGCCAGCAGACTAGCGGGAGTTGAAACAGATACGCAGTATTTT.

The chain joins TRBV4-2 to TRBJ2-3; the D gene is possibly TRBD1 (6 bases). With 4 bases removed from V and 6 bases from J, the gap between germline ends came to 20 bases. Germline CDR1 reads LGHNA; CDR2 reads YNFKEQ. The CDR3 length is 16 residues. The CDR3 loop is CASSPSFGQGSDTQYF. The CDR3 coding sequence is TGTGCCAGCAGCCCAAGCTTTGGGCAGGGGTCCGATACGCAGTATTTT.

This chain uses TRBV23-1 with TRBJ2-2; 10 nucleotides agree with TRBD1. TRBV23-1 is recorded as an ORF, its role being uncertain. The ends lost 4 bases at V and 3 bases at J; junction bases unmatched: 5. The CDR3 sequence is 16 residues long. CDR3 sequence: CASSLRQGADTGELFF. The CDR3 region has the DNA TGCGCCAGCAGTCTTCGACAGGGGGCCGACACCGGGGAGCTGTTTTTT.

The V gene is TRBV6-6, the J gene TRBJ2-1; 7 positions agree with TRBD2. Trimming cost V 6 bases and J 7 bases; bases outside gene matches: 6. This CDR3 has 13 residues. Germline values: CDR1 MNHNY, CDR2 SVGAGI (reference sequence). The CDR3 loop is CASSQTSTNEQFF. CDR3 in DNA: TGTGCCAGCAGCCAGACTAGCACAAATGAGCAGTTCTTC.

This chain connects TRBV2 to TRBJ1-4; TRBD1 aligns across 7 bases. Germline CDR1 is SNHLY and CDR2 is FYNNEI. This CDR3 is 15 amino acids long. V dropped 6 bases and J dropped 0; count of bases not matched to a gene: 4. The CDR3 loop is CASRRTGATNEKLFF. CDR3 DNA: TGTGCCAGCAGGAGAACAGGGGCAACTAATGAAAAACTGTTTTTT. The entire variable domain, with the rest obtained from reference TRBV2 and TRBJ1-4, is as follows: EPEVTQTPSHQVTQMGQEVILRCVPISNHLYFYWYRQILGQKVEFLVSFYNNEISEKSEIFDDQFSVERPDGSNFTLKIRSTKLEDSAMYFCASRRTGATNEKLFFGSGTQLSVL.

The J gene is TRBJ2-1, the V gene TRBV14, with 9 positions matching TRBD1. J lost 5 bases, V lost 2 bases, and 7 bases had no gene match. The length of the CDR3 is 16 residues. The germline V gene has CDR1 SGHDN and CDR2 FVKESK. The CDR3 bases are TGTGCCAGCAGCCAACCTGGACAGGGGATCCACAATGAGCAGTTCTTC. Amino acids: CASSQPGQGIHNEQFF.

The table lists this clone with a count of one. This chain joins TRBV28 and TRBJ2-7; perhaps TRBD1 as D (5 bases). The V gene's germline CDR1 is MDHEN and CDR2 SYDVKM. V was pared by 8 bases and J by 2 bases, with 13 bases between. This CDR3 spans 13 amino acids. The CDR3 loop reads CASVDSATYEQYF. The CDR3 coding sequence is TGTGCCAGCGTAGACAGCGCGACCTACGAGCAGTACTTC. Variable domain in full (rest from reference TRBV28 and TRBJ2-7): DVKVTQSSRYLVKRTGEKVFLECVQDMDHENMFWYRQDPGLGLRLIYFSYDVKMKEKGDIPEGYSVSREKKERFSLILESASTNQTSMYLCASVDSATYEQYFGPGTRLTVT.

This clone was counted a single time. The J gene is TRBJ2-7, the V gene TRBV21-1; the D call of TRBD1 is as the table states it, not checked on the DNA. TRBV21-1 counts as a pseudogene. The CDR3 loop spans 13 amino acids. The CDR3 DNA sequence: TGTGCCACGAAATTACAACAGGGCTACGAGCAGTACTTC. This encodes CATKLQQGYEQYF.